The clone carrying this TCR beta chain was picked up a small number of times. Its antigen remains unidentified. Expressed TCRB transcripts were sequenced because the isolated RNA had all been reverse transcribed beforehand. Clones were read by immunoSEQ multiplex PCR, and TCRdb kept only the in-frame ones, dropping some. The sample shows around 430,000 clones, over 25% of them seen only once. V lost 2 bases, J lost 0 bases, and 14 bases lay in between. The germline V gene encodes CDR1 KGHSH and CDR2 LQKENI. CDR3 length equals 17 residues. This sample was included in a study of beta chain features in type 1 diabetes. Every participating donor gave one draw, a heparinised blood sample averaging around 100 mL. A CD45RO/CCR7/CD25/CD127/CD95/CD27 panel sorted naive, central memory, regulatory and stem cell-like memory CD4+ cells. Overall study findings and caveats: For cells with high TCR expression, cDNA sequencing could yield over-representation. Whatever favoring of shorter templates PCR might show would apply equally to patients and controls.

The receptor comes from a man aged 18-30 years in good health. The sample taken for sequencing was naive CD4+ T cells from blood. The chain recombines TRBV18 with TRBJ1-3, with D maybe TRBD1 (6 bases). The CDR3 reads CASSPIPGAYSGNTIYF. In nucleotides, the CDR3 is TGTGCCAGCTCACCAATACCAGGGGCCTACTCTGGAAACACCATATATTTT.